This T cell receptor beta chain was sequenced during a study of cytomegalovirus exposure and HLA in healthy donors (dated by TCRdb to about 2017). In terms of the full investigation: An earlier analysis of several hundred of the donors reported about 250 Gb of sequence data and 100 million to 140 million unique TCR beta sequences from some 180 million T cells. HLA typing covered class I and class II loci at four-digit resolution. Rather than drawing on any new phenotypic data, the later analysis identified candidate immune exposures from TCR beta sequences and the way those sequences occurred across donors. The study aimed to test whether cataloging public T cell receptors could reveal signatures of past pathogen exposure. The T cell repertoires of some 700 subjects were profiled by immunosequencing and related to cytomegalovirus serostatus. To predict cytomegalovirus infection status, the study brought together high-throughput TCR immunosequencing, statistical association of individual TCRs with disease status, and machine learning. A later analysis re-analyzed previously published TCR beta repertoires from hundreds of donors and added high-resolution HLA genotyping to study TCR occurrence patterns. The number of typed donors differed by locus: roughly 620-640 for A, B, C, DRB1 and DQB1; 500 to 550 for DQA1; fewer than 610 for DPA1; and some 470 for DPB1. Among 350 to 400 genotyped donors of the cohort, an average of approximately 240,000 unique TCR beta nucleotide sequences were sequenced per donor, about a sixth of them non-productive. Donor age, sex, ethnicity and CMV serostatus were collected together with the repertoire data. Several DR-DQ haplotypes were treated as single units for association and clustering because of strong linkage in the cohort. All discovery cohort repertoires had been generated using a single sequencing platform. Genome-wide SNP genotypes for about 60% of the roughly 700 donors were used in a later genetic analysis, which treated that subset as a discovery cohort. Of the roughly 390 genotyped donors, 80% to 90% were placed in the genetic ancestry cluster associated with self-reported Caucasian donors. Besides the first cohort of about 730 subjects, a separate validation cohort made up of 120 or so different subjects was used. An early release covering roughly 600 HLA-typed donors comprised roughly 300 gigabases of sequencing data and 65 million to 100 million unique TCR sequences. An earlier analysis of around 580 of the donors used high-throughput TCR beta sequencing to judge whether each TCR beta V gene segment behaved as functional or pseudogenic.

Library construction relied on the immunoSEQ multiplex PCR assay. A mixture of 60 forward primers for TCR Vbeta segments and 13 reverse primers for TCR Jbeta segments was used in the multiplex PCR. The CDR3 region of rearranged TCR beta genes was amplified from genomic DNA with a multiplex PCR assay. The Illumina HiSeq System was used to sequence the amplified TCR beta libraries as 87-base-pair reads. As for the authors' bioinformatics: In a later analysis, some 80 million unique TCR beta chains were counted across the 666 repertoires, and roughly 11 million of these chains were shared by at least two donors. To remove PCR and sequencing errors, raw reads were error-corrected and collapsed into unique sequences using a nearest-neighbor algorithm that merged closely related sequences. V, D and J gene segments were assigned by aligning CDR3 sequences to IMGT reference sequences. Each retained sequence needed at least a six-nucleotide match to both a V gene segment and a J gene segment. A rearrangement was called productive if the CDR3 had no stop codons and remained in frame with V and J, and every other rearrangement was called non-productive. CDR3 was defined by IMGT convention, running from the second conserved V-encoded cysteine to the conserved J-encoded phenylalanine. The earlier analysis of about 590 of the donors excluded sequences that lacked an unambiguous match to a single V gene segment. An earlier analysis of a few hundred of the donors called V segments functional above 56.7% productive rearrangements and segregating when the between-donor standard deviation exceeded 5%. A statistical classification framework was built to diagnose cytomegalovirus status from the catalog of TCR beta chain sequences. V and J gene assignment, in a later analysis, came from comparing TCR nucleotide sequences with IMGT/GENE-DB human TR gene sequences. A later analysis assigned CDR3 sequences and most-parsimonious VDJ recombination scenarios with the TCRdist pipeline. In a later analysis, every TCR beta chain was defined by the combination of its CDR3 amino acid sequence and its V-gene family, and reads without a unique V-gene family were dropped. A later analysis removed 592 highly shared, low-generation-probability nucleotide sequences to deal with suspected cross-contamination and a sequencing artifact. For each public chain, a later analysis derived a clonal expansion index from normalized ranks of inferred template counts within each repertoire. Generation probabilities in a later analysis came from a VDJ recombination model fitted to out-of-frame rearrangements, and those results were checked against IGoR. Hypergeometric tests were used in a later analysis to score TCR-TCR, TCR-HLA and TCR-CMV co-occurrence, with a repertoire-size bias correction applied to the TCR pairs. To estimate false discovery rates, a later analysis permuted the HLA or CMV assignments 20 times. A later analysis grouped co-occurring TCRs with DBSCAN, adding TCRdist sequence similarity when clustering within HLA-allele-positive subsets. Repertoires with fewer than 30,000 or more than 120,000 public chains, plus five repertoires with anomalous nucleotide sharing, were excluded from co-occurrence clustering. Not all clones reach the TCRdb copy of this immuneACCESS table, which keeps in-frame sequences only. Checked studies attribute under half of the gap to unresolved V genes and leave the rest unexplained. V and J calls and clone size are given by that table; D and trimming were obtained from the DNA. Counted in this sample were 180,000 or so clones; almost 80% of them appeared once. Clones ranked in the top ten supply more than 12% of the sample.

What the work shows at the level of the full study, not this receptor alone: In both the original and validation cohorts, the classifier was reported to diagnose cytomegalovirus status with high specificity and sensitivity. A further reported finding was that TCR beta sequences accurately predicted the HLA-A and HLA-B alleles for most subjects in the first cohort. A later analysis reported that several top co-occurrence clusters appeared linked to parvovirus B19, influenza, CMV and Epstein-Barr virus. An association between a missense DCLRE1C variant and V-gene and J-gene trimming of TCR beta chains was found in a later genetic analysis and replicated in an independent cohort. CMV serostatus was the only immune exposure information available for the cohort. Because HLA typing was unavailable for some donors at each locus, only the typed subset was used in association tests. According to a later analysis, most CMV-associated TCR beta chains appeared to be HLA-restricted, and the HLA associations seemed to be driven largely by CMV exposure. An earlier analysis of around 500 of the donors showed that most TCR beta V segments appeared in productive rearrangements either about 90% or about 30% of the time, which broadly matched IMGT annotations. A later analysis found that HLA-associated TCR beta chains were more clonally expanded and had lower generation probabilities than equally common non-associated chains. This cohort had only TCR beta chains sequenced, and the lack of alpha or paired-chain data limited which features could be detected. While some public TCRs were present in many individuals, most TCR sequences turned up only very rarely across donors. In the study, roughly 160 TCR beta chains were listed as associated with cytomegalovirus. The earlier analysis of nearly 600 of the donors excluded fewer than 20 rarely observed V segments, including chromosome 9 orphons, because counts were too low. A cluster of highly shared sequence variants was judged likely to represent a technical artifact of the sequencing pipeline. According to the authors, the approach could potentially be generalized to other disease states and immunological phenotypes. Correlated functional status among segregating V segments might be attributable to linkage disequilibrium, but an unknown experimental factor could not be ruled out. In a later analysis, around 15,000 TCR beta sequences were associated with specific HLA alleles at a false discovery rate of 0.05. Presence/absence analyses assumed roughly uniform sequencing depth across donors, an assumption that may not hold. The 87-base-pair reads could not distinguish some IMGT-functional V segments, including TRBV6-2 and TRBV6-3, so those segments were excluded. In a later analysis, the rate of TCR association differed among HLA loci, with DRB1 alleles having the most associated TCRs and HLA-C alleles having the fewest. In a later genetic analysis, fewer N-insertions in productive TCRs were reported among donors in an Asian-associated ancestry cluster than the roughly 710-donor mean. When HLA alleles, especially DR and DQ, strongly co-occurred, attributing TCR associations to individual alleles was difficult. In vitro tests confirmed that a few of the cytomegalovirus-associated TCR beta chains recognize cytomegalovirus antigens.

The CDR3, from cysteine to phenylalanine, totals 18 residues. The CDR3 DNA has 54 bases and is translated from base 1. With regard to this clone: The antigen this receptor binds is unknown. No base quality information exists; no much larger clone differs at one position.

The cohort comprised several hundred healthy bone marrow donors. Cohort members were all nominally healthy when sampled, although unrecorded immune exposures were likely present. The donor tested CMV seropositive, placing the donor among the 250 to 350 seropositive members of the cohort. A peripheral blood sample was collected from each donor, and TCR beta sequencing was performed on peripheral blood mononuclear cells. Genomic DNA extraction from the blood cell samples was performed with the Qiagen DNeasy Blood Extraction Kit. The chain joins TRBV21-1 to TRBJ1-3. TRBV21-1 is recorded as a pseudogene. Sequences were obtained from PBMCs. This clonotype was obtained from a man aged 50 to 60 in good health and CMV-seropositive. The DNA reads TGTGCCAGCAGCAAAGTTGGCGGCAGTTTCTTCTCTGGAAACACCATATATTTT. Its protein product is CASSKVGGSFFSGNTIYF.